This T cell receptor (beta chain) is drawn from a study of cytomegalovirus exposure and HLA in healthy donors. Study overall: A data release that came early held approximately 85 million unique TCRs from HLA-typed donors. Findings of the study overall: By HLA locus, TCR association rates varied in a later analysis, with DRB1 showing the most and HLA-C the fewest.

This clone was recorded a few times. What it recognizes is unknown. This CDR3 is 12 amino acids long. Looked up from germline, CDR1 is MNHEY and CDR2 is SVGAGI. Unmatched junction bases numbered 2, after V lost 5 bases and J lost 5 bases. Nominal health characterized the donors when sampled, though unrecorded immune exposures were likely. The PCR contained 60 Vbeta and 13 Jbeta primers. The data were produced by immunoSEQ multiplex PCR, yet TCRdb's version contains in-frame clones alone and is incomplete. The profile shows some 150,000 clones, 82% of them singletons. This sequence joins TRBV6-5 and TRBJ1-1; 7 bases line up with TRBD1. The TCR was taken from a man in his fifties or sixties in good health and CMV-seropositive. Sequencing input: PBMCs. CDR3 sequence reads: CASSRQGTEAFF. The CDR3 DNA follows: TGTGCCAGCAGTAGACAGGGAACTGAAGCTTTCTTT.